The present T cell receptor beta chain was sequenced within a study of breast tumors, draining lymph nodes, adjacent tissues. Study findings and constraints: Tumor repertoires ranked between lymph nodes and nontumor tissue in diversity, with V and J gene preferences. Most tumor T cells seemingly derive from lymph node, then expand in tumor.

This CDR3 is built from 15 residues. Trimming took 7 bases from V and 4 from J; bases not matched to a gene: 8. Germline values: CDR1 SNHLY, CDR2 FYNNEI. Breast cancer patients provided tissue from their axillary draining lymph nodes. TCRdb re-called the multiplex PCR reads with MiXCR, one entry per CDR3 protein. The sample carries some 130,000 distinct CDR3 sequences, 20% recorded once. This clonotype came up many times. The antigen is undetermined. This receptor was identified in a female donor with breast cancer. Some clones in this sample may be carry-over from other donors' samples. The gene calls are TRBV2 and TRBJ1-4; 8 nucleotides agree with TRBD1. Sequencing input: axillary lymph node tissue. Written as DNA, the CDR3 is TGTGCCAGCACCGAGGGGACAGGCATTAATGAAAAACTGTTTTTT. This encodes CASTEGTGINEKLFF.